The clone carrying this T cell receptor (beta chain) showed up many times. Its antigen is still unknown. The CDR3 length is 16 residues. Germline V gene lookup returns CDR1 SGHVS and CDR2 FQNEAQ. The germline V and J ends were trimmed by 4 bases and 0 bases, with 13 bases remaining between them. Among the participants, healthy controls were blood bank volunteers in Maryland, USA. For the unsorted libraries, 2 million PBMCs stored at -80 C served as input. These data are taken from a study of neurological immune-mediated disorders. General study findings and limits: The most TCR clonal expansion was seen in HTLV-1-associated myelopathy, whereas the least was seen in multiple sclerosis, below the level in healthy controls.

By 5'RACE with 10-nucleotide random UMIs, the cDNA was made. Via MiXCR, TCRdb re-called the 5' RACE reads, giving one row per CDR3 protein. Of about 43,000 distinct CDR3 sequences in the sample, more than 9.5% were seen once. The sample taken for sequencing was PBMCs. The chain couples TRBV7-8 to TRBJ2-1; tentative D call: TRBD1 (6 bases). This sequence originates from a female donor in good health. The CDR3: CASSSSGAISYNEQFF. CDR3 DNA sequence: TGTGCCAGCAGCTCATCAGGGGCTATCTCCTACAATGAGCAGTTCTTC.